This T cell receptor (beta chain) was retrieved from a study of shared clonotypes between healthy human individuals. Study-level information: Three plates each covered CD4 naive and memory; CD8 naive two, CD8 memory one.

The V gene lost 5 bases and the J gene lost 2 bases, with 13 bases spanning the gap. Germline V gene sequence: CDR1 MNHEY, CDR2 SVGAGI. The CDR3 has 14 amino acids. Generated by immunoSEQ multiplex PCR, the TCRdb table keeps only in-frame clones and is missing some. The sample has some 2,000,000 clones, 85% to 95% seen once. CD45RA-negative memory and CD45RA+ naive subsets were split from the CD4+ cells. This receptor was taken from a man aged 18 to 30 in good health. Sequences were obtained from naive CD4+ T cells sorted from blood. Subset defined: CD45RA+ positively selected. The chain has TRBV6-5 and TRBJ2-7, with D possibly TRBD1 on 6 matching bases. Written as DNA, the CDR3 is TGTGCCAGCAGTAGGGGGACCTTACCCTACGAGCAGTACTTC. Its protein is CASSRGTLPYEQYF.